One and the same sample provided the 20 T cell receptor beta chains below, sequenced in a study of blood T cells in healthy people across ages. With a J-beta primer mix and a sample-barcoded 5' primer, a second PCR ran about 6 to 11 cycles. TCRdb independently ran MiXCR on the 5' RACE reads; one entry per CDR3 protein. The table shows approximately 830,000 distinct CDR3 sequences, with 55% to 65% occurring only once. Sequenced: blood. These receptors originate from a man aged 25 to 45 in good health.

The chain has TRBV29-1 and TRBJ1-2, with 7 positions matching TRBD1. The CDR3 loop spans 14 amino acids. In germline, CDR1 is SQVTM, CDR2 ANQGSEA. V shed 5 bases and J 5 bases; nucleotides not matched to a gene: 11. The chain's CDR3 is CSVRRQGTEYGYTF. CDR3 in DNA: TGCAGCGTTCGTCGTCAGGGGACAGAGTATGGCTACACCTTC.

J is TRBJ2-1 and V is TRBV6-2 or TRBV6-3, with D perhaps being TRBD1 or TRBD2 (6 bases each). Germline V gives CDR1 MNHEY, CDR2 SVGEGT. The CDR3 consists of 14 residues. With 6 bases removed from V and 12 bases from J, the gap between germline ends came to 21 bases. The CDR3 DNA is TGTGCCAGCAGCCCCTTCGCGGGGACAATAGCGCAGTTCTTC. This translates into CASSPFAGTIAQFF.

This clonotype was observed a few times. The chain combines TRBV20-1 with TRBJ2-5; the D is unclear. The CDR3 runs to 16 residues. From germline, CDR1 is DFQATT and CDR2 SNEGSKA (reference sequence). Trimming cost V 1 base and J 0 bases, with 15 bases left between them. The chain's CDR3 is CSARVGSPIDQETQYF. The CDR3 region has the DNA TGCAGTGCTAGAGTTGGATCCCCAATAGACCAAGAGACCCAGTACTTC.

The chain employs TRBV12-3 or TRBV12-4 and TRBJ1-5; 11 nucleotides align to TRBD1. With 9 bases clipped from V and 7 bases from J, the junction kept 8 bases outside the gene matches. This CDR3 spans 14 amino acids. DNA for the CDR3: TGTGCCAGTGTGTTCGGACAGGGGGCCCAGCCCCAGCATTTT. Translation: CASVFGQGAQPQHF.

This chain connects TRBV29-1 to TRBJ2-1; 10 bases align to TRBD1. Trimming took 6 bases from V and 13 from J; bases not matched to a gene: 15. Germline values: CDR1 SQVTM, CDR2 ANQGSEA. CDR3 size: 14 residues. The chain's CDR3 is CSVDLRDRGETQFF. The CDR3 DNA is TGCAGCGTGGACCTCCGGGACAGGGGCGAGACCCAGTTCTTC.

This chain uses TRBV9 with TRBJ2-4; D may be TRBD1 or TRBD2 (6 bases each). The germline V gene has CDR1 SGDLS and CDR2 YYNGEE. The CDR3 contains 16 residues. V lost 3 bases and J lost 6, with 19 bases in between. CDR3 nucleotide sequence: TGTGCCAGCAGCGGGGGGGTAGGCCAGGGGATAAACATTCAGTACTTC. Translating it yields CASSGGVGQGINIQYF.

The gene calls are TRBV11-2 and TRBJ2-3, with 10 bases that match TRBD2. The trim removed 1 base at V and 6 bases at J, leaving 7 bases unmatched. Germline lookup yields CDR1 SGHAT and CDR2 FQNNGV. The CDR3 extends over 16 amino acids. For the CDR3, the DNA is TGTGCCAGCAGCTTAGTCTTAGCGGGGGGCCTCGATACGCAGTATTTT. As protein: CASSLVLAGGLDTQYF.

The V call is TRBV6-5, the J call TRBJ2-1, with 7 bases matching TRBD2. With V trimmed by 5 bases and J by 7 bases, 8 bases remained unmatched. The CDR3 length is 14 residues. Germline loops: CDR1 MNHEY, CDR2 SVGAGI. DNA of the CDR3: TGTGCCAGCAGTCCCTCGTTGCGGGGGAATGAGCAGTTCTTC. Its protein is CASSPSLRGNEQFF.

The chain combines TRBV6-2 or TRBV6-3 with TRBJ2-3, with 7 positions matching TRBD1. Germline loops: CDR1 MNHEY, CDR2 SVGEGT. The V and J ends lost 7 bases and 6 bases, in that order; junction bases with no gene match: 7. CDR3 length: 13 amino acids. CDR3 loop: CASNRGGEDTQYF. Here the CDR3 DNA reads TGTGCCAGCAATAGAGGGGGCGAGGATACGCAGTATTTT.

The chain is built from TRBV10-3 and TRBJ2-1; the match to TRBD1 covers 11 bases. This CDR3 has 19 residues. After removal of 4 bases from V and 4 bases from J, the junction contained 15 bases not matched to a gene. The germline CDR1 and CDR2 sequences are ENHRY and SYGVKD. In nucleotides, the CDR3 is TGTGCCATCAGTGGCCCTGGGACAGGGGGGGACAAGAATTACAATGAGCAGTTCTTC. This codes for CAISGPGTGGDKNYNEQFF.

The V gene is TRBV7-2, the J gene TRBJ2-5; D is possibly TRBD1 or TRBD2 (7 bases each). The DNA end favors TRBJ2-7, so the J call may be wrong. CDR3 length: 14 residues. CDR1 and CDR2 (germline): SGHTA, FQGNSA. The CDR3 is CASSSRGGVYEQYF. As DNA, the CDR3 is TGTGCCAGCAGCTCCAGGGGGGGCGTCTACGAGCAGTACTTC.

The rearrangement links TRBV29-1 to TRBJ1-2; possibly TRBD1 for D (6 bases). The CDR3 sequence is 15 residues long. Germline lookup yields CDR1 SQVTM and CDR2 ANQGSEA. V was pared by 7 bases and J by 2 bases, with 20 bases between. CDR3 bases: TGCAGCGCATCACAGGGAGCGGCTGCAAACTATGGCTACACCTTC. Amino acids: CSASQGAAANYGYTF.

CDR3 loop: CASTHPRDRGLNEQFF. In DNA, the CDR3 is TGTGCCAGCACCCACCCCCGGGACAGGGGGCTCAATGAGCAGTTCTTC. The chain has TRBV12-3 or TRBV12-4 and TRBJ2-1; 12 bases are shared with TRBD1. The V and J ends lost 7 bases and 6 bases, in that order; junction bases with no gene match: 10. The CDR3 loop spans 16 amino acids.

This clonotype appeared a few times. The chain is built from TRBV24-1 and TRBJ1-6; D remains ambiguous. The V end lost 7 bases, the J end lost 10 bases, and 13 bases lay between the germline ends. The germline CDR1 and CDR2 sequences are KGHDR and SFDVKD. This CDR3 is built from 13 residues. CDR3 amino acids: CATSRGYGSPLHF. The CDR3 nucleotides read TGTGCCACCAGCCGAGGGTACGGCTCACCCCTCCACTTT.

The CDR3 coding sequence is TGCGCCAGCAGCCCCGGGGCCAGCGGGGGGGCCGATACGCAGTATTTT. Its translation is CASSPGASGGADTQYF. This sequence joins TRBV4-3 and TRBJ2-3; 10 bases match TRBD2. Germline V gene sequence: CDR1 LGHNA, CDR2 YSLEER. J gave up 6 bases and V 4 bases, and 10 bases lay outside the gene matches. The CDR3 consists of 16 residues.

This chain links TRBV18 with TRBJ2-4; D gene unclear. Germline V CDR1 and CDR2: KGHSH, LQKENI. The CDR3 consists of 13 residues. The V and J ends lost 1 base and 13 bases respectively, with 14 bases between them. DNA for the CDR3: TGTGCCAGCTCACCACGTAAGGATTACGGGCAGTACTTC. This gives the protein CASSPRKDYGQYF.

This clonotype is a singleton in its sample. The J gene is TRBJ1-4, the V gene TRBV20-1, with 8 bases identical to TRBD1. The V gene end was trimmed by 3 bases and the J gene end by 3 bases; junction bases not matched to a gene: 3. The CDR3 spans 14 residues. Germline values: CDR1 DFQATT, CDR2 SNEGSKA (reference sequence). CDR3 residues: CSASDRGSNEKLFF. The DNA for the CDR3 is TGCAGTGCTAGCGACAGGGGATCTAATGAAAAACTGTTTTTT.

This chain joins TRBV29-1 and TRBJ2-7; 7 bases map to TRBD2. Germline CDR1 reads SQVTM; CDR2 reads ANQGSEA. This CDR3 is 11 amino acids long. In nucleotides, the CDR3 is TGCAGTGGCGGGGAGGGTTACGAGCAGTACTTC. It yields the protein CSGGEGYEQYF.

This clonotype has a single count. V usage is TRBV10-3 and J usage is TRBJ2-1, with D unclear. Germline V lookup: CDR1 ENHRY, CDR2 SYGVKD. V lost 4 bases to trimming and J lost 10 bases, with 11 bases between them. This CDR3 region has 12 residues. CDR3 in DNA: TGTGCCATCAGTGCCAGCCTAGGGGAGCAGTTCTTC. Translation gives CAISASLGEQFF.

The chain recombines TRBV2 with TRBJ1-4; maybe TRBD1 (5 bases). The CDR3 extends over 16 amino acids. Per germline, CDR1 SNHLY and CDR2 FYNNEI. V was shortened by 5 bases and J by 3 bases, with 16 bases between the two germline ends. CDR3 DNA sequence: TGTGCCAGCAGTAGGAGCAGGGATTCGGCTAATGAAAAACTGTTTTTT. Amino acids: CASSRSRDSANEKLFF.